A single sample gave rise to the 9 T cell receptor beta chains below, sequenced in a study of blood T cells in healthy people across ages. PCR was performed a second time for roughly 7 to 11 cycles using a sample-barcoded 5' primer and a J-beta primer mix. TCRdb re-called the 5' RACE reads with MiXCR, one entry per CDR3 protein. The table includes more than 1,400,000 distinct CDR3 sequences, 35% to 45% detected once. The sequencing input was blood. The origin of the receptors is a young woman in good health.

Details on this clonotype: It may be a read error: a sequence one base away is much more abundant. The chain recombines TRBV12-3 or TRBV12-4 with TRBJ2-1, with 13 bases identical to TRBD2. The CDR3 has 15 amino acids. Trimming removed 6 bases from V and 4 bases from J; junction bases left unmatched: 3. CDR3 coding DNA: TGTGCCAGCAGAGTGACTAGCGGGGGGTACAATGAGCAGTTCTTC. Translating it yields CASRVTSGGYNEQFF.

This chain joins TRBV7-2 and TRBJ1-6; 7 bases line up with TRBD1. Germline-derived CDR1 and CDR2 are SGHTA and FQGNSA. The CDR3 sequence is 15 residues long. V lost 4 bases to trimming and J lost 6 bases; unmatched junction nucleotides: 6. The DNA for the CDR3 is TGTGCCAGCAGCTCCCGGACAGGACTTAATTCACCCCTCCACTTT. It translates to CASSSRTGLNSPLHF. Based on the CDR3 plus reference TRBV7-2 and TRBJ1-6, the full variable domain is GAGVSQSPSNKVTEKGKDVELRCDPISGHTALYWYRQSLGQGLEFLIYFQGNSAPDKSGLPSDRFSAERTGGSVSTLTIQRTQQEDSAVYLCASSSRTGLNSPLHFGNGTRLTVT.

The rearrangement joins TRBV6-1 to TRBJ1-5, with 7 nucleotides matching TRBD1. The ends lost 1 base at V and 4 bases at J; junction bases unmatched: 4. The CDR3 totals 15 residues. In germline, CDR1 is MNHNS, CDR2 SASEGT. The CDR3 nucleotides are TGTGCCAGCAGTGAAGAGCGACAGGGAAATCAGCCCCAGCATTTT. Translated, it gives CASSEERQGNQPQHF.

The chain has TRBV20-1 and TRBJ2-3, with 7 nucleotides matching TRBD2. V was clipped by 6 bases and J by 0 bases; unmatched bases: 6. The CDR3 has 14 residues. CDR1 and CDR2 from the germline V gene are DFQATT and SNEGSKA (reference sequence). The CDR3 DNA reads TGCAGTGCCACTCCAGCGGGAAGCACAGATACGCAGTATTTT. The encoded protein is CSATPAGSTDTQYF.

A few counts support this clonotype. The chain couples TRBV11-2 to TRBJ1-1; D perhaps matches TRBD1 (6 bases). The CDR3 is 15 residues long. Germline values: CDR1 SGHAT, CDR2 FQNNGV. Trimming took 5 bases from V and 7 from J, leaving 20 bases between them. The CDR3 DNA is TGTGCCAGCAGCGCCCAGCTCGGGGGGCAGGGTGAAGCTTTCTTT. Encoded protein: CASSAQLGGQGEAFF. The full variable domain, its missing parts supplied by reference TRBV11-2 and TRBJ1-1, is EAGVAQSPRYKIIEKRQSVAFWCNPISGHATLYWYQQILGQGPKLLIQFQNNGVVDDSQLPKDRFSAERLKGVDSTLKIQPAKLEDSAVYLCASSAQLGGQGEAFFGQGTRLTVV.

The chain employs TRBV14 and TRBJ1-1; 9 bases line up with TRBD1. The CDR3 has 16 amino acids. CDR1 SGHDN and CDR2 FVKESK come from the germline V gene. J was trimmed by 1 base and V by 2 bases; bases with no gene match: 5. The CDR3 region is CASSQMLGQGNTEAFF. The CDR3 bases are TGTGCCAGCAGCCAAATGTTGGGACAGGGGAACACTGAAGCTTTCTTT.

This clonotype occurred a few times. The rearrangement joins TRBV28 to TRBJ1-1, with 9 bases matching TRBD1. CDR1 and CDR2 (germline): MDHEN, SYDVKM. The trim removed 6 bases at V and 11 bases at J, leaving 16 bases unmatched. This CDR3 contains 15 residues. This chain's CDR3 is CASRARDRDALGAFF. The DNA of the CDR3 is TGTGCCAGCAGGGCCCGGGACAGGGATGCCCTCGGGGCTTTCTTT. The complete variable domain, with remaining parts taken from reference TRBV28 and TRBJ1-1, reads DVKVTQSSRYLVKRTGEKVFLECVQDMDHENMFWYRQDPGLGLRLIYFSYDVKMKEKGDIPEGYSVSREKKERFSLILESASTNQTSMYLCASRARDRDALGAFFGQGTRLTVV.

This chain joins TRBV6-1 and TRBJ1-2, with D possibly TRBD1 on 5 matching bases. Germline CDR1 is MNHNS and CDR2 is SASEGT. The CDR3 contains 16 residues. V lost 1 base and J 4 bases, leaving 16 bases between the germline ends. The CDR3 nucleotides are TGTGCCAGCAGTGAAGATCGGGGGGGAGGCGGCTATGGCTACACCTTC. Protein: CASSEDRGGGGYGYTF.

This rearrangement joins TRBV5-8 to TRBJ1-1, with no clear D. This CDR3 is built from 12 residues. Germline V CDR1 and CDR2: SGHTS, YDEGEE. The V and J ends lost 2 bases and 5 bases respectively, with 7 bases between them. For the CDR3, the DNA is TGTGCCAGCAGCTTTAGGAGTACTGAAGCTTTCTTT. Translating it yields CASSFRSTEAFF.